Given below is one T cell receptor (beta chain) in context. V gave up 5 bases and J gave up 0 bases, with 13 bases separating them. The CDR3 length is 15 residues. Germline lookup yields CDR1 MNHEY and CDR2 SVGEGT. This sample is drawn from a study of blood T cells in healthy people across ages. Turning to the study itself: With template switching, about one barcoded beta molecule was captured per two T cells.

Sample-barcoded 5' priming and a J-beta primer mix drove a second PCR of roughly 6 to 12 cycles. TCRdb re-derived calls from the 5' RACE reads in MiXCR, one entry per CDR3 protein. This sample has 700,000 to 950,000 distinct CDR3 sequences, with more than 40% found just once. Isolated per sample were at least 7 million PBMCs. Input material: blood. The chain employs TRBV6-2 or TRBV6-3 and TRBJ1-2; D gene unclear. The clonotype was recovered from a woman aged 55 to 70 in good health. The CDR3 reads CASSRPASSNYGYTF. CDR3 DNA: TGTGCCAGCAGTCGCCCAGCCTCATCTAACTATGGCTACACCTTC.